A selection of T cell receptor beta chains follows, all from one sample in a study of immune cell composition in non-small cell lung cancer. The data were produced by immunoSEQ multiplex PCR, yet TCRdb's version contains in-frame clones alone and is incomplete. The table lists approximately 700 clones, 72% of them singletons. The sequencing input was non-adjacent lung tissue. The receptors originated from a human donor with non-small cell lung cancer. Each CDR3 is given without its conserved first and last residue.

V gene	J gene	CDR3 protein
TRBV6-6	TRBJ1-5	ATRYSNQPQH
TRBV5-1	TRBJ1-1	ASSLGSGTTEAF
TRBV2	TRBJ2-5	ASTSGGRIAVETQY
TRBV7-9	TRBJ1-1	ASSLQGMGTEAF
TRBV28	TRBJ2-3	ASTPPGLGGDTQY
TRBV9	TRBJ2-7	ASSFSGREKDEQY
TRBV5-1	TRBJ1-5	ASSLEGADNQPQH
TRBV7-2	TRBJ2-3	ASSRSGRGGGTDTQY
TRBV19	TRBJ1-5	ASRKDRYSNQPQH
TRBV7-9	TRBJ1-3	ASSPTGSLGNTIY
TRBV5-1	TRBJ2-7	ASSLSGSFYEQY
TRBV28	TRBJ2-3	ASSLGSGSGSSTDTQY
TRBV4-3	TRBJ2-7	ASSLGLAGESEQY
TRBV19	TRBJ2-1	ASSPRDRPYNEQF
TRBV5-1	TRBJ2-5	ASSGAASAETQY
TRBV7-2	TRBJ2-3	ASSRGLAGAYTDTQY
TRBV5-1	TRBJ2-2	ASSEVGGRTGELF
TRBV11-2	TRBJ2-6	ASSLDRGRSGANVLT
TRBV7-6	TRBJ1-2	ASSLDRGYGYT
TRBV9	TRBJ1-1	ASSVGWNTEAF
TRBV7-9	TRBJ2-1	ASSFPGSANEQF
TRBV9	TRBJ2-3	ASSANPRGEFTDTQY
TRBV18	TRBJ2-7	ASSPGTSGGEQY
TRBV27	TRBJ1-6	ASSYYLDSPLH
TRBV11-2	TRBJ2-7	ASSLMGYEQY
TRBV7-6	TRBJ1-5	ASSLGTGGNQPQH
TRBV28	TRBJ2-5	ASSLRTRGETQY
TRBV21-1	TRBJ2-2	ASSSKNTGLTGELF
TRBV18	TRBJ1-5	ASSSTDNQPQH
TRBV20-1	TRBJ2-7	SARRLYEQY
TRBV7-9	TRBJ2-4	ASSSGTSGSDRYIQY
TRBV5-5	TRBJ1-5	ASSLYPGGGNQPQH